These T cell receptor beta chains were read from a single sample in a study of cytomegalovirus exposure and HLA in healthy donors. Profiling relied on immunoSEQ multiplex PCR, and the TCRdb table lists in-frame clones only, not all of them. The sample lists roughly 200,000 clones, less than 90% occurring once. What was sequenced was PBMCs. The receptor set was obtained from a woman in her twenties or thirties in good health and CMV-seronegative. The CDR3 runs from the conserved cysteine through the conserved F or W. The D gene is left open where the match is weak. Clone size appears in some rows only: once, few, many, or a class for an expanded clone.

d_call: TRBD2
v_call: TRBV7-2
j_call: TRBJ2-3
clone_size: once
cdr3_aa: CASSLGNRLAGYRDTQYF
cdr3_nt: TGTGCCAGCAGCTTAGGAAACCGACTAGCGGGATATAGGGATACGCAGTATTTT

d_call: .
v_call: TRBV5-6
j_call: TRBJ1-2
clone_size: .
cdr3_aa: CASTPGNGYTF
cdr3_nt: TGTGCCAGCACCCCGGGGAATGGCTACACCTTC

d_call: .
v_call: TRBV29-1
j_call: TRBJ2-7
clone_size: .
cdr3_aa: CSVYLTGSYEQYF
cdr3_nt: TGCAGCGTTTACCTTACGGGCTCCTACGAGCAGTACTTC

d_call: .
v_call: TRBV29-1
j_call: TRBJ1-2
clone_size: .
cdr3_aa: CSVLAVNYGYTF
cdr3_nt: TGCAGCGTCCTGGCAGTTAACTATGGCTACACCTTC

d_call: TRBD1
v_call: TRBV28
j_call: TRBJ1-2
clone_size: .
cdr3_aa: CASTPRTGAYGYTF
cdr3_nt: TGTGCCAGCACGCCTCGGACAGGGGCTTATGGCTACACCTTC

d_call: TRBD1
v_call: TRBV5-1
j_call: TRBJ1-4
clone_size: once
cdr3_aa: CASSLAEDRATNEKLFF
cdr3_nt: TGCGCCAGCAGCTTGGCTGAGGACAGGGCAACTAATGAAAAACTGTTTTTT

d_call: TRBD2
v_call: TRBV5-6
j_call: TRBJ2-7
clone_size: .
cdr3_aa: CASSGGGNPTYEQYF
cdr3_nt: TGTGCCAGCAGCGGGGGGGGTAACCCGACCTACGAGCAGTACTTC

d_call: .
v_call: TRBV5-4
j_call: TRBJ2-2
clone_size: .
cdr3_aa: CASSPGQSRSTGELFF
cdr3_nt: TGTGCCAGCAGCCCTGGACAGTCCCGTTCTACCGGGGAGCTGTTTTTT

d_call: .
v_call: TRBV19
j_call: TRBJ1-5
clone_size: .
cdr3_aa: CASTGRGKEQPQHF
cdr3_nt: TGTGCCAGTACGGGGCGGGGGAAGGAGCAGCCCCAGCATTTT

d_call: .
v_call: TRBV2
j_call: TRBJ2-2
clone_size: .
cdr3_aa: CASNGGGRVGELFF
cdr3_nt: TGTGCCAGCAATGGAGGGGGCCGTGTAGGGGAGCTGTTTTTT

d_call: TRBD1
v_call: TRBV28
j_call: TRBJ2-7
clone_size: .
cdr3_aa: CASSLGTAYFYEQYF
cdr3_nt: TGTGCCAGCAGTTTGGGGACAGCTTACTTCTACGAGCAGTACTTC

d_call: .
v_call: TRBV11-2
j_call: TRBJ1-5
clone_size: .
cdr3_aa: CASSLETGGASCNQPQHF
cdr3_nt: TGTGCCAGCAGCTTAGAAACGGGGGGGGCATCATGCAATCAGCCCCAGCATTTT

d_call: .
v_call: TRBV29-1
j_call: TRBJ1-4
clone_size: .
cdr3_aa: CSGQVATNEKLFF
cdr3_nt: TGCAGCGGCCAGGTTGCAACTAATGAAAAACTGTTTTTT

d_call: TRBD2
v_call: TRBV27
j_call: TRBJ2-7
clone_size: once
cdr3_aa: CASSYGIGTSGYEQYF
cdr3_nt: TGTGCCAGCAGTTATGGGATAGGGACTAGCGGCTACGAGCAGTACTTC

d_call: TRBD2
v_call: TRBV29-1
j_call: TRBJ2-3
clone_size: .
cdr3_aa: CSAGTSGAQGDTQYF
cdr3_nt: TGCAGCGCAGGGACTAGCGGGGCCCAGGGAGATACGCAGTATTTT

d_call: TRBD2
v_call: TRBV5-1
j_call: TRBJ2-3
clone_size: .
cdr3_aa: CASSLGRASGSTDTQYF
cdr3_nt: TGCGCCAGCAGCTTGGGGAGGGCTAGCGGTAGCACAGATACGCAGTATTTT

d_call: .
v_call: TRBV5-1
j_call: TRBJ2-5
clone_size: .
cdr3_aa: CASSFSGGVETQYF
cdr3_nt: TGCGCCAGCAGCTTTTCAGGAGGGGTGGAGACCCAGTACTTC

d_call: .
v_call: TRBV19
j_call: TRBJ2-7
clone_size: .
cdr3_aa: CASSPASGDTYEQYF
cdr3_nt: TGTGCCAGTAGCCCCGCCTCAGGGGATACCTACGAGCAGTACTTC

d_call: .
v_call: TRBV20-1
j_call: TRBJ2-1
clone_size: .
cdr3_aa: CSGSTNEQFF
cdr3_nt: TGCAGTGGATCTACCAATGAGCAGTTCTTC

d_call: .
v_call: TRBV9
j_call: TRBJ2-1
clone_size: .
cdr3_aa: CASSPEGLAAFKQQFF
cdr3_nt: TGTGCCAGCAGCCCCGAAGGGTTAGCGGCCTTCAAACAGCAGTTCTTC

d_call: .
v_call: TRBV6-5
j_call: TRBJ2-5
clone_size: .
cdr3_aa: CASSADSWETQYF
cdr3_nt: TGTGCCAGCAGTGCAGACTCGTGGGAGACCCAGTACTTC

d_call: TRBD2
v_call: TRBV5-1
j_call: TRBJ2-1
clone_size: .
cdr3_aa: CASSPGTSSGNGGQFF
cdr3_nt: TGCGCCAGCAGCCCAGGGACTAGCAGCGGGAATGGGGGGCAGTTCTTC

d_call: TRBD2
v_call: TRBV5-6
j_call: TRBJ2-2
clone_size: .
cdr3_aa: CASSPWTSGRIGELFF
cdr3_nt: TGTGCCAGCAGCCCGTGGACTAGCGGGAGAATCGGGGAGCTGTTTTTT

d_call: TRBD2
v_call: TRBV11-2
j_call: TRBJ2-3
clone_size: .
cdr3_aa: CASSPTSGPTDTQYF
cdr3_nt: TGTGCCAGCAGCCCAACTAGCGGCCCCACAGATACGCAGTATTTT

d_call: TRBD2
v_call: TRBV2
j_call: TRBJ2-3
clone_size: once
cdr3_aa: CASKAGGRDTQYF
cdr3_nt: TGTGCCAGCAAGGCGGGAGGACGAGATACGCAGTATTTT

d_call: TRBD1
v_call: TRBV7-2
j_call: TRBJ1-2
clone_size: .
cdr3_aa: CASSLGGQGLSGYTF
cdr3_nt: TGTGCCAGCAGCTTGGGGGGACAGGGGTTGAGTGGCTACACCTTC

d_call: .
v_call: TRBV27
j_call: TRBJ2-2
clone_size: .
cdr3_aa: CASSPLLAGTGELFF
cdr3_nt: TGTGCCAGCAGCCCCCTCCTAGCCGGCACCGGGGAGCTGTTTTTT

d_call: TRBD1
v_call: TRBV5-1
j_call: TRBJ2-1
clone_size: .
cdr3_aa: CASSSGQGAYNEQFF
cdr3_nt: TGCGCCAGCAGCTCAGGACAGGGCGCCTACAATGAGCAGTTCTTC

d_call: TRBD2
v_call: TRBV7-2
j_call: TRBJ2-3
clone_size: .
cdr3_aa: CASSSGDYQFDTQYF
cdr3_nt: TGTGCCAGCAGCTCCGGGGACTACCAATTCGATACGCAGTATTTT

d_call: TRBD1
v_call: TRBV6-1
j_call: TRBJ2-7
clone_size: .
cdr3_aa: CASSAGQGAGYEQYF
cdr3_nt: TGTGCCAGCAGTGCGGGACAGGGTGCTGGTTACGAGCAGTACTTC

d_call: TRBD2
v_call: TRBV28
j_call: TRBJ2-3
clone_size: .
cdr3_aa: CASKTLADVTDTQYF
cdr3_nt: TGTGCCAGCAAGACACTAGCGGACGTCACAGATACGCAGTATTTT

d_call: TRBD2
v_call: TRBV5-6
j_call: TRBJ2-3
clone_size: .
cdr3_aa: CASSLVGSGGLGGQYF
cdr3_nt: TGTGCCAGCAGCTTGGTGGGTAGCGGGGGCCTTGGGGGGCAGTATTTT

d_call: .
v_call: TRBV5-1
j_call: TRBJ2-3
clone_size: .
cdr3_aa: CASSLRQGTDTQYF
cdr3_nt: TGCGCCAGCAGCTTGAGACAGGGCACAGATACGCAGTATTTT

d_call: TRBD1
v_call: TRBV4-1
j_call: TRBJ2-6
clone_size: few
cdr3_aa: CASSQELPGQLSGANVLTF
cdr3_nt: TGCGCCAGCAGCCAAGAACTCCCGGGACAGCTCTCTGGGGCCAACGTCCTGACTTTC

d_call: .
v_call: TRBV9
j_call: TRBJ2-7
clone_size: .
cdr3_aa: CASSVALSSYEQYF
cdr3_nt: TGTGCCAGCAGCGTAGCGTTGAGCTCCTACGAGCAGTACTTC

d_call: .
v_call: TRBV6-1
j_call: TRBJ2-7
clone_size: once
cdr3_aa: CASSESRAYEQYF
cdr3_nt: TGTGCCAGCAGTGAGTCCAGGGCATACGAGCAGTACTTC